A single sample gave rise to the 3 T cell receptor beta chains below, sequenced in a study of blood T cell repertoires in COVID-19. Using immunoSEQ multiplex PCR, the repertoire was profiled, and TCRdb retains in-frame clones only, with some absent. Among roughly 50,000 clones listed, approximately 84% were seen once. The specimen was peripheral blood. These receptors came from a man in his 70s with acute or convalescent COVID-19.

The chain joins TRBV3-1 (or the pseudogene TRBV3-2) to TRBJ1-2; 7 bases match TRBD1. V lost 5 bases, J lost 8 bases, and 14 bases stayed unmatched. Germline V lookup: CDR1 LGHDT, CDR2 YNNKEL (reference sequence). The CDR3 totals 15 residues. Here the CDR3 reads CASSFLDREVRGYTF. The CDR3 nucleotides read TGTGCCAGCAGCTTCCTCGACAGGGAGGTTCGCGGCTACACCTTC.

J is TRBJ2-1 and V is TRBV7-2; weak D call: TRBD1 (5 bases). Trimming took 4 bases from V and 4 from J, leaving 8 bases between them. The CDR3 length is 13 residues. Germline values: CDR1 SGHTA, CDR2 FQGNSA. The CDR3 reads CASSSTAYNEQFF. CDR3 in DNA: TGTGCCAGCAGCTCGACAGCATACAATGAGCAGTTCTTC.

A single count supports this clone. This chain uses TRBV10-3 with TRBJ1-2; D gene ambiguous. The CDR3 spans 12 residues. V was trimmed by 3 bases and J by 4 bases, leaving 6 bases between them. Germline V CDR1 and CDR2: ENHRY, SYGVKD. The CDR3 loop reads CAISEQSYGYTF. CDR3 DNA: TGTGCCATCAGTGAACAATCCTATGGCTACACCTTC.